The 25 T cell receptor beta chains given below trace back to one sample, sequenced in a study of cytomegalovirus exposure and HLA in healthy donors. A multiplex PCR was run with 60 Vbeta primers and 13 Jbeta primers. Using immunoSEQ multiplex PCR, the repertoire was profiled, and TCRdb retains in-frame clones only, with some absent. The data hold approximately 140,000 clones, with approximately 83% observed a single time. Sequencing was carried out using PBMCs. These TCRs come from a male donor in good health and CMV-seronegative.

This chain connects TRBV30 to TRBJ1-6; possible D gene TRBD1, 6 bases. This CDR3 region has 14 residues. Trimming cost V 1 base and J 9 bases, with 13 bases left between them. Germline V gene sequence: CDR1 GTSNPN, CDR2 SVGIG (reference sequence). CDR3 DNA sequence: TGTGCCTGGAGTGGTCCAGGGGACGGTTCACCCCTCCACTTT. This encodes CAWSGPGDGSPLHF.

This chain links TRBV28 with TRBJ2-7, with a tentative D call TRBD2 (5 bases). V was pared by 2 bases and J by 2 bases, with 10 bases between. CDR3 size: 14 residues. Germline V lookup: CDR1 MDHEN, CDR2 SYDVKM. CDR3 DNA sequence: TGTGCCAGCAGTTTACGGGGAATAGCCTACGAGCAGTACTTC. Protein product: CASSLRGIAYEQYF.

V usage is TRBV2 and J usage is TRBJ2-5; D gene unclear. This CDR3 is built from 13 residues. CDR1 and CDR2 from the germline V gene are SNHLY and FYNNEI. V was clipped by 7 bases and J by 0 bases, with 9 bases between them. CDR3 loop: CASNVRYQETQYF. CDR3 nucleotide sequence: TGTGCCAGCAACGTCAGGTACCAAGAGACCCAGTACTTC.

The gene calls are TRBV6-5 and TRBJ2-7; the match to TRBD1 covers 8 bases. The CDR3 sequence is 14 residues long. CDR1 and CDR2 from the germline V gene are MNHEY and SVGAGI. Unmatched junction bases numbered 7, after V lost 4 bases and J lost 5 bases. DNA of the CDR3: TGTGCCAGCAGTTTTGGACAGGGTTATCACGAGCAGTACTTC. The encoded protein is CASSFGQGYHEQYF.

DNA for the CDR3: TGTGCCAGCAGCTTTACAGGGGACCGCTACGAGCAGTACTTC. Protein sequence: CASSFTGDRYEQYF. The chain is built from TRBV7-8 and TRBJ2-7, with 7 bases fitting TRBD1. J gave up 3 bases and V 3 bases, and 5 bases lay outside the gene matches. Germline V gene data show CDR1 as SGHVS and CDR2 as FQNEAQ. The CDR3 runs to 14 residues.

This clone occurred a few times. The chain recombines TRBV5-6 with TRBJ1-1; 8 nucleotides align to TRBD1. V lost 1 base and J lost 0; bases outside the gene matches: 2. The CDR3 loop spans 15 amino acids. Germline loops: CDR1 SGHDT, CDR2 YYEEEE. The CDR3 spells CASSLWTGMNTEAFF. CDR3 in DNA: TGTGCCAGCAGCTTGTGGACAGGGATGAACACTGAAGCTTTCTTT.

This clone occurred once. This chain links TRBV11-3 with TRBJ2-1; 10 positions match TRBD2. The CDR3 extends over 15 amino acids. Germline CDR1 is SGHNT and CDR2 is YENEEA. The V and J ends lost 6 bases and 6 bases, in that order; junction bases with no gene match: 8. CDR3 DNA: TGTGCCAGCAGTTTCGGGACTAGCGCAACCAATGAGCAGTTCTTC. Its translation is CASSFGTSATNEQFF.

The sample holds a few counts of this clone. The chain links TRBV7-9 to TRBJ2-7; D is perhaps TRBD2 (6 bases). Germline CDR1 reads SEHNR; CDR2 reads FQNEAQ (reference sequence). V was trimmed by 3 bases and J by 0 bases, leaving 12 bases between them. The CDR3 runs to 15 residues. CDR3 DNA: TGTGCCAGCAGCTTTGGAGGGAGAAACTCCTACGAGCAGTACTTC. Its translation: CASSFGGRNSYEQYF.

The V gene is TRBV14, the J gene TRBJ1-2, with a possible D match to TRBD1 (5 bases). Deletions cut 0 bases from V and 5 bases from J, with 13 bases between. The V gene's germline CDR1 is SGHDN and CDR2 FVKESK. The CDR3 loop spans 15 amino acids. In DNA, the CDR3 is TGTGCCAGCAGCCAAGATGGGGCCAGAGCTTATGGCTACACCTTC. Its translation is CASSQDGARAYGYTF.

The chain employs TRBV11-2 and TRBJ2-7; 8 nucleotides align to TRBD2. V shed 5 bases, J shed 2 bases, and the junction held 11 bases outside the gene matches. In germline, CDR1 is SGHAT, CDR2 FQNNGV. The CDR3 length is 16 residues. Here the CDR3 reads CASSPLAGRIAYEQYF. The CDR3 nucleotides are TGTGCCAGCAGCCCTTTAGCGGGACGAATAGCCTACGAGCAGTACTTC.

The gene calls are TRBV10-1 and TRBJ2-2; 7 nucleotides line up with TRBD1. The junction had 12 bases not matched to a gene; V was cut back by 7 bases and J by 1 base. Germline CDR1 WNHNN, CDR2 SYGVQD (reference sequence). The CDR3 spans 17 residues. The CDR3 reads CASTHPWGQKNTGELFF. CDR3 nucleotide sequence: TGCGCCAGCACCCATCCATGGGGACAGAAGAACACCGGGGAGCTGTTTTTT.

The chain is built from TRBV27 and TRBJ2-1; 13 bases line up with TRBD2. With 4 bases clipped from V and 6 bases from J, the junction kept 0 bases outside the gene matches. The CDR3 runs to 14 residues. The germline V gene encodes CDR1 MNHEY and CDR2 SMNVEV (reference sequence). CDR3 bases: TGTGCCAGCAGTTGGACTAGCGGGAGCAATGAGCAGTTCTTC. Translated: CASSWTSGSNEQFF.

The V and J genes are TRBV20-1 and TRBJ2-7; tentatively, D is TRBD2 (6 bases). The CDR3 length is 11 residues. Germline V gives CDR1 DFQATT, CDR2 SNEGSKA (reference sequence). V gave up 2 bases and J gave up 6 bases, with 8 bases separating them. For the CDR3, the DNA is TGCAGTGCTAGACCCGGGGGCGAGCAGTACTTC. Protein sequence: CSARPGGEQYF.

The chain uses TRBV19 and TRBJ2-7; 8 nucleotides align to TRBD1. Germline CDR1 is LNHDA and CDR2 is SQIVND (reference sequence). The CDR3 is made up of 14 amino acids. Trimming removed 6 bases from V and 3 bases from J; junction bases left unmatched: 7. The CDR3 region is CASSPGQVFYEQYF. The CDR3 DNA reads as TGTGCCAGTAGCCCGGGACAGGTTTTCTACGAGCAGTACTTC.

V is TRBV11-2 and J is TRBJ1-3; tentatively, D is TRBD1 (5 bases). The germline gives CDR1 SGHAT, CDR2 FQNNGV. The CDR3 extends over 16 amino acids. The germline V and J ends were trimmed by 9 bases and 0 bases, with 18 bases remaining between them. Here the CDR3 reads CARNRTRALSGNTIYF. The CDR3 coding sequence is TGTGCCAGAAACAGGACCCGGGCTCTCTCTGGAAACACCATATATTTT.

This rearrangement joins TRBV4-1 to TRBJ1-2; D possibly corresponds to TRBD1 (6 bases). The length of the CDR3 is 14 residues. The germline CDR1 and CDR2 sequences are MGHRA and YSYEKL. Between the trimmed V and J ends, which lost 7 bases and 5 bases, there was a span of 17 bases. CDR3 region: CASTQSKGEYGYTF. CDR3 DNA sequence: TGCGCCAGCACCCAGAGTAAGGGGGAATATGGCTACACCTTC.

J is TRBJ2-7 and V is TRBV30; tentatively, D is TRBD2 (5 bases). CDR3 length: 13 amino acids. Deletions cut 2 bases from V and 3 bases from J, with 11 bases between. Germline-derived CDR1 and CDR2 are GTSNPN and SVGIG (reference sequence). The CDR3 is CAWSPLGLYEQYF. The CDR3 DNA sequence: TGTGCCTGGAGTCCCCTAGGACTCTACGAGCAGTACTTC.

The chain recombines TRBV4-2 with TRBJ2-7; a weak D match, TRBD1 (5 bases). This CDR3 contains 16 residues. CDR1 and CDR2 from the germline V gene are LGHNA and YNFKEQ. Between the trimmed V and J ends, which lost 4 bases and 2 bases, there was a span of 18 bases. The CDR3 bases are TGTGCCAGCAGCCGGTCTACCGCTGTGGGGCCCTACGAGCAGTACTTC. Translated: CASSRSTAVGPYEQYF.

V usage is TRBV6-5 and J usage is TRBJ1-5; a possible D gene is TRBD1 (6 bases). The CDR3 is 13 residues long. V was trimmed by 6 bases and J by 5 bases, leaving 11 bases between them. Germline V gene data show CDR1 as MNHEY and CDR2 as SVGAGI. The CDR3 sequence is CASSSDSHQPQHF. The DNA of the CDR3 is TGTGCCAGCAGCTCGGACAGCCATCAGCCCCAGCATTTT.

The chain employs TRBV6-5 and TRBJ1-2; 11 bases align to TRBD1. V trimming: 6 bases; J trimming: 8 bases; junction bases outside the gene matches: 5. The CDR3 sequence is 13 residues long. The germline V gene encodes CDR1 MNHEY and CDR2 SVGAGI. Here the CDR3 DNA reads TGTGCCAGCAGAGGACAGGGGGCTGGGGGCTACACCTTC. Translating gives CASRGQGAGGYTF.

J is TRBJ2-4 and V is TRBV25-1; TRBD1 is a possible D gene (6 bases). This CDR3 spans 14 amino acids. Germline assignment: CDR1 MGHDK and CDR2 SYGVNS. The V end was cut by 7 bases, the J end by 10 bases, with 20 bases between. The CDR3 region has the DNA TGTGCCAGCACCCCTCAGGGGTCGACTACGATTCAGTACTTC. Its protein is CASTPQGSTTIQYF.

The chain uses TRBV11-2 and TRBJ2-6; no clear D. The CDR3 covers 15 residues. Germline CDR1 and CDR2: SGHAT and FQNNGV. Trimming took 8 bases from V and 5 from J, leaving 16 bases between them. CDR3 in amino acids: CASFSSLGRANVLTF. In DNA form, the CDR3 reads TGTGCCAGCTTCTCCTCGCTGGGCCGGGCCAACGTCCTGACTTTC.

CDR3 in DNA: TGTGCCAGCAGTTTCGTCAGGGGCACTGAAGCTTTCTTT. Translating gives CASSFVRGTEAFF. V and J are TRBV28 and TRBJ1-1; the D gene is possibly TRBD1 (6 bases). The CDR3 is 13 amino acids. Trimming removed 3 bases at V and 4 bases at J, with 9 bases between. Germline CDR1 MDHEN, CDR2 SYDVKM. The entire variable domain, with the rest obtained from reference TRBV28 and TRBJ1-1, is as follows: DVKVTQSSRYLVKRTGEKVFLECVQDMDHENMFWYRQDPGLGLRLIYFSYDVKMKEKGDIPEGYSVSREKKERFSLILESASTNQTSMYLCASSFVRGTEAFFGQGTRLTVV.

CDR3 loop: CASSYPPGLVRDTQYF. In DNA form, the CDR3 reads TGTGCCAGCAGTTACCCCCCCGGACTAGTAAGAGATACGCAGTATTTT. The genes are TRBV6-6 and TRBJ2-3; 7 bases agree with TRBD2. The J segment lost 5 bases and the V segment lost 2 bases, leaving 10 bases of the junction unmatched. CDR1 is MNHNY and CDR2 is SVGAGI in the germline V gene (reference sequence). This CDR3 region has 16 residues.

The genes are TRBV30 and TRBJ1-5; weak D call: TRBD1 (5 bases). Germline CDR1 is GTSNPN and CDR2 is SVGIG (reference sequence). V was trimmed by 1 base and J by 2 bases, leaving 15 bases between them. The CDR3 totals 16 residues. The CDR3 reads CAWSAGRSWGNQPQHF. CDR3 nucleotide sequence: TGTGCCTGGAGTGCAGGGCGGAGCTGGGGCAATCAGCCCCAGCATTTT.